Listed below are T cell receptor beta chains from one sample, sequenced in a study of T-cell memory formation after mild COVID-19. MiXCR, run by TCRdb on the 5' RACE reads, gives a single entry per CDR3 protein. The sample includes around 250,000 distinct CDR3 sequences, about 16% of them seen just once. Sequenced: PBMCs or a T cell subset sorted from them (not recorded which). These receptors all stem from a man younger than 35 who had mild COVID-19 (a few samples of this study predate the infection). Cell type and time point are not known. Each CDR3 is given with its conserved first and last residue. The D gene is left open where the match is weak. Size is omitted from some rows. Given values are once, few, many or a class for expanded clones.

few	NA	TRBJ2-3	TRBV7-2	TGTGCCAGCAGCTTAGAAGCTGGGGGCCGGGGGGCAGATACGCAGTATTTT	CASSLEAGGRGADTQYF
NA	NA	TRBJ1-2	TRBV12-3/TRBV12-4	TGTGCCAGCAGTTTACGGACACACTATGGCTACACCTTC	CASSLRTHYGYTF
NA	TRBD1	TRBJ2-2	TRBV7-8	TGTGCCAGCAGCCCCGGGACAGGGGCCACCGGGGAGCTGTTTTTT	CASSPGTGATGELFF
few	NA	TRBJ2-7	TRBV28	TGTGCCAGCAGTTTTGCAAGTTTGGGCGCTTATGAGCAGTACTTC	CASSFASLGAYEQYF
NA	TRBD1	TRBJ2-1	TRBV4-1	TGCGCCAGCAGCCAAGAAGGACAGGCCTATAATGAGCAGTTCTTC	CASSQEGQAYNEQFF
few	NA	TRBJ1-2	TRBV5-1	TGCGCCAGCAGCCGGACAGTAAACTATGGCTACACCTTC	CASSRTVNYGYTF
NA	NA	TRBJ1-4	TRBV7-6	TGTGCCAGCAGCCCCCGAGCCTTGCGCAATGAAAAACTGTTTTTT	CASSPRALRNEKLFF
few	NA	TRBJ1-1	TRBV28	TGTGCCAGCAGTGAGACGTTATCGGGGAACACTGAAGCTTTCTTT	CASSETLSGNTEAFF
once	NA	TRBJ1-6	TRBV11-2	TGTGCCAGCAGCTTAGCGGGGCGCAGCTCCTATAATTCACCCCTCCACTTT	CASSLAGRSSYNSPLHF
NA	NA	TRBJ1-1	TRBV29-1	TGCAGCGTACAGGGTCCTGAAGCTTTCTTT	CSVQGPEAFF